This T cell receptor (beta chain) originates from a study of regulatory T cells in long-lasting Graves disease listed by TCRdb under 2021. With respect to the entire study: To count as having persistent Graves' disease, a patient had to have received antithyroid drug treatment for over 5 years with TSH receptor autoantibodies remaining persistently positive. This study used TCR sequencing and RNA sequencing of peripheral blood to compare persistent Graves' disease patients against newly diagnosed Graves' disease patients. The study was registered as a clinical trial and conducted in China. A total of around 35 samples underwent TCR sequencing, from 13 patients with persistent Graves' disease and approximately 20 patients with newly diagnosed Graves' disease. In the clinical cohort, patients with persistent Graves' disease had used antithyroid drugs for an average of approximately eleven years. Beyond this particular receptor, the publication reports: Patients with persistent disease shared more public clonotypes (about 2,900) than newly diagnosed patients did (966). As a limitation, the authors acknowledged that the small sample size may reduce accuracy. Lower TCR Shannon entropy and fewer highly expanded clones were observed in persistent Graves' disease patients than in newly diagnosed patients, which suggested clonal expansion. Because the primary lesion, thyroid tissue, could not be accessed, the study looked at peripheral blood alone. Preferential use of TRBV28, TRBJ1-2 and TRBJ2-5 was observed in persistent disease, whereas TRBV20-1 and TRBJ2-1 were favored in newly diagnosed disease. Only the TCR beta chain was sequenced and analyzed.

The time point label, as the study defines it: persistent/refractory GD, antithyroid drugs over 5 years with positive TRAb. For both TCR sequencing and RNA sequencing, RNA was extracted from PBMCs using TRIzol. Graves' disease was diagnosed according to American Thyroid Association guidelines. Patients were recruited from an endocrinology department in Xi'an, China. Each patient gave approximately 10 milliliters of peripheral blood, collected in an EDTA anticoagulant tube. Ficoll Paque Plus density gradient separation was used to isolate PBMCs, and no additional T cell sorting was done. An Agilent 2100 Bioanalyzer and agarose gel were used to check RNA quality, and a NanoDrop 2000 was used to measure RNA concentration. Library preparation employed multiplex PCR. Instrument used: Illumina HiSeq 4000. TCR beta libraries were built with iRepertoire HTBI primers and Arm-PCR amplification of CDR3 regions. PCR products were gel purified before sequencing. Regarding the original processing steps: Across samples, 62 TRBV and 13 to 15 TRBJ segments were identified and used for gene usage analysis of CDR3 amino acid clonotypes. COPE and FqMerger were used to merge the filtered high-quality paired reads into contigs. BLAST was used to align contigs to IMGT TRBV, TRBD and TRBJ reference genes, and CDR3 was defined according to IMGT. Clonotypes above 0.1% frequency were classified as highly expanded clones. Shannon entropy was used to measure repertoire diversity, and the Gini coefficient was used to measure V-J evenness. A clonotype was considered public if more than one individual shared it. The public reads were quality trimmed at Q25 with fastp and then assembled into clones with MiXCR by TCRdb, keeping productive beta chains. Entries are consolidated by CDR3 protein sequence, retaining the most common genes and DNA. The V and J calls were determined by TCRdb, not by the authors. The table for this sample lists 650,000 to 700,000 distinct CDR3 sequences; 25% to 35% of them were counted only once. The ten largest clones add up to roughly 40% of the sample.

This clonotype was observed many times. Its antigen is unknown. Base qualities were left out, and no much larger clone turns up one base away. Counted from cysteine to phenylalanine, this CDR3 has 14 amino acids. CDR3 DNA only is kept here, 42 bases in frame from base 1. The germline ends are 5 bases apart after V is trimmed by 2 bases and J by 0 bases. The germline V gene sets CDR1 to MDHEN and CDR2 to SYDVKM. The specimen comprised peripheral blood mononuclear cells (PBMCs), sampled when the disease was refractory, from a patient treated with antithyroid drugs. The V gene is TRBV28 and the J gene is TRBJ1-3; the D segment cannot be called with confidence. This clonotype was sampled from a female donor with Graves disease. The nucleotide sequence reads TGTGCCAGCAGTTTAGGGCACTCTGGAAACACCATATATTTT. Translated, it reads CASSLGHSGNTIYF.